The T cell receptor (beta chain) described here comes from a study of blood T cells in healthy people across ages. Study-wide findings and caveats: Versus aged donors, long-lived donors had higher diversity and more naive CD4+ cells.

Next came a second PCR, run for 7 to 11 cycles, which used a sample-barcoded 5' primer along with a J-beta primer mix. Tagging of each cDNA molecule was performed by a template-switch adaptor with 12 random nucleotides. Every sample gave at least 3 million paired-end reads containing CDR3. TCRdb re-analysed the 5' RACE reads in MiXCR, keeping a single row per CDR3 protein. The profile shows some 710,000 distinct CDR3 sequences, about 42% of them singletons. A minimum of 6 micrograms of total RNA was extracted per sample. Trimming pared 5 bases from V and 6 bases from J, leaving 21 bases between. Germline V gives CDR1 MNHGY, CDR2 SAAAGT. This CDR3 comprises 16 residues. This clonotype was found a few times. The target antigen is unknown.

Sequenced input: blood. The clonotype was recovered from a man older than 75 in good health. The chain has TRBV6-8 and TRBJ2-3; D gene ambiguous. Here the CDR3 DNA reads TGTGCCAGCAGTCACGAAGTTAGGTCGGAAAGGGATACGCAGTATTTT. Amino acid sequence: CASSHEVRSERDTQYF.